The entry that follows covers one TCR beta chain sequence. In the original workflow: From reference gene primer amplification, estimates of nucleated cell counts were derived. Sequencing used immunoSEQ multiplex PCR; TCRdb keeps in-frame clones, though not all of them. For V, J and clone size, that table is used; D and trimming come from the DNA. The sample consists of approximately 200,000 clones, roughly 90% of them appearing once. The CDR3 covers 16 residues. J was trimmed by 4 bases and V by 7 bases; bases with no gene match: 15. Germline-derived CDR1 and CDR2 are SNHLY and FYNNEI. This specimen comes from a study of blood T cell repertoires in COVID-19.

This clonotype was obtained from a man aged 35 to 55 with active or convalescent COVID-19. V gene TRBV2 combines with J gene TRBJ1-1; 7 bases line up with TRBD1. Sequenced: peripheral blood. CDR3 coding DNA: TGTGCCAGCACCCCGGGAGAGGGGGCCTGGGTCACTGAAGCTTTCTTT. Residues: CASTPGEGAWVTEAFF.